The clone carrying this TCR beta chain was observed many times. The antigen remains unidentified. Trimming left V 7 bases short and J 2 bases short, with 12 bases between. CDR1 is SGHTA, CDR2 FQGNSA, per germline. The CDR3 covers 13 residues. This specimen comes from a study of spatial heterogeneity in lung cancer. Overall study: In tumor regions TCR transcript counts correlated strongly with a matched bulk RNA-seq T cell module score.

As for time point: sample taken at primary tumor resection. The donors were 72 patients with non-small cell lung cancer that was early-stage and untreated. The study tagged each TCR cDNA molecule with a unique molecular identifier. One entry per CDR3 protein, called by TCRdb with MiXCR from the 5' RACE reads. The sample lists about 24,000 distinct CDR3 sequences; approximately 9% were seen once. Points from the study as a whole: Ubiquitous and regional expanded TCR counts mirrored ubiquitous and regional nonsynonymous mutation counts, respectively. Within tumors, counts of expanded alpha and beta TCRs tracked tumor mutation counts.

V gene TRBV7-2 combines with J gene TRBJ2-7; tentative D call: TRBD1 (6 bases). This TCR was recovered from a male donor with early-stage non-small cell lung cancer. The sample was lung tumor tissue, taken at surgery. The CDR3 DNA follows: TGTGCCAGCACCCCACAGGGAGCCTACGAGCAGTACTTC. It yields the protein CASTPQGAYEQYF.